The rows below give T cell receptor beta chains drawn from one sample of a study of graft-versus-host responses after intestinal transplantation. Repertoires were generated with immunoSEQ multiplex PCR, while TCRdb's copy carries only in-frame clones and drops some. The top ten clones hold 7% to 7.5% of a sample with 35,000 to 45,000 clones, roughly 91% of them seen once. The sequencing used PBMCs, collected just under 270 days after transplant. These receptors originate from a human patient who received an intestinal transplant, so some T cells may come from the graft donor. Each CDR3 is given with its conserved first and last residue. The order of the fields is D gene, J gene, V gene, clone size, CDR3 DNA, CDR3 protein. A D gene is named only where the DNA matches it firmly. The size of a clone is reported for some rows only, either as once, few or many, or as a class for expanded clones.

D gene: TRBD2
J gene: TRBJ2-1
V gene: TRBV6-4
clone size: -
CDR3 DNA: TGTGCCAGCAGTGAGGAGCGGGGGGGCCCGCATGAGCAGTTCTTC
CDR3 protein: CASSEERGGPHEQFF

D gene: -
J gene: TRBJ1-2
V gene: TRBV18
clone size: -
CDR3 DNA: TGTGCCAGCTCACTTCGGGACCTCCGGGGATATGGCTACACCTTC
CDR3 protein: CASSLRDLRGYGYTF

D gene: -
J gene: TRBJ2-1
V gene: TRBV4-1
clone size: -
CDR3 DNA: TGCGCCAGCAGCCGGGGCGAGTACAATGAGCAGTTCTTC
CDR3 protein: CASSRGEYNEQFF

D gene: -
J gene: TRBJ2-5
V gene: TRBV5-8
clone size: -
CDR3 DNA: TGTGCCAGCAGCGCCCCCAGCCAAGAGACCCAGTACTTC
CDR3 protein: CASSAPSQETQYF

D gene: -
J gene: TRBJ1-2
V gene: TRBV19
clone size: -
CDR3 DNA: TGTGCCAGTAGTATAGGTGGTGGAGGCTACACCTTC
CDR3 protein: CASSIGGGGYTF

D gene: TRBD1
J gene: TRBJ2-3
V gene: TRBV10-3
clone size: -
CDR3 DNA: TGTGCCATCAGGGACAGGGGGGAGGATACGCAGTATTTT
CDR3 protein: CAIRDRGEDTQYF

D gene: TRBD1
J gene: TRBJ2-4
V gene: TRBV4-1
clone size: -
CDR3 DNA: TGCGCCAGCAGCCAAACTTGGGACAGGGGGCTGGCCAAAAACATTCAGTACTTC
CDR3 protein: CASSQTWDRGLAKNIQYF

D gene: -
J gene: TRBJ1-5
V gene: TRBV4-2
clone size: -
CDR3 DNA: TGTGCCAGCAGCCCCCGGGGCGACGGGGGCAATCAGCCCCAGCATTTT
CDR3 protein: CASSPRGDGGNQPQHF

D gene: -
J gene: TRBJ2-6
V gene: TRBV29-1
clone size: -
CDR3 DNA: TGCAGCGTTGCAGGGGCCTCTGGGGCCAACGTCCTGACTTTC
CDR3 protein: CSVAGASGANVLTF

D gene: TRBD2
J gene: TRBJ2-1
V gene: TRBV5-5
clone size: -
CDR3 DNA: TGTGCCAGCAGACCGAGCCCTCTAGCGGGGGGTAATGAGCAGTTCTTC
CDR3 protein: CASRPSPLAGGNEQFF

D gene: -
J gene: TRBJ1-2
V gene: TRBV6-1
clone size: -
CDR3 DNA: TGTGCCAGCGGGGGGAGCCCCCGGGCGTATGGCTACACCTTC
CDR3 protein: CASGGSPRAYGYTF

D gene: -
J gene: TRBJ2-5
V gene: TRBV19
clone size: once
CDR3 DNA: TGTGCCAGTAGTATGGGACGGGGCCCCCAGGGAGAGACCCAGTACTTC
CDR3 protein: CASSMGRGPQGETQYF

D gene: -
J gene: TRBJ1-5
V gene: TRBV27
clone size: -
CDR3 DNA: TGTGCCAGCAGTTTATCTGGCAGCAATCAGCCCCAGCATTTT
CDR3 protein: CASSLSGSNQPQHF

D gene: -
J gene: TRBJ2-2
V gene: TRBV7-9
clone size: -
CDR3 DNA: TGTGCCAGCAGCTTAGTCCGTGACACCGGGGAGCTGTTTTTT
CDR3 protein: CASSLVRDTGELFF

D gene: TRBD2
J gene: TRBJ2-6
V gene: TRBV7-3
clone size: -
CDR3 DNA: TGTGCCAGCAGCTTATCCGGGACTAGCTCTGGGGCCAACGTCCTGACTTTC
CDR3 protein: CASSLSGTSSGANVLTF

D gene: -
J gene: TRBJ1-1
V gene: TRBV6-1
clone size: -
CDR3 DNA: TGTGCCAGCAGTACCTCTTTGGGCCCTGAAGCTTTCTTT
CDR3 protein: CASSTSLGPEAFF

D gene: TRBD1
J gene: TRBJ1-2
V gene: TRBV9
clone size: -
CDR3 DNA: TGTGCCAGCAGCGTATCCGGGACAGGGGGCTATAATGGCTACACCTTC
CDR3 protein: CASSVSGTGGYNGYTF

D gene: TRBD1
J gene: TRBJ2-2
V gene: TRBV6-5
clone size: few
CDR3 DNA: TGTGCCAGCAGTTCCGGGACAGGGGGTAACACCGGGGAGCTGTTTTTT
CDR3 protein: CASSSGTGGNTGELFF

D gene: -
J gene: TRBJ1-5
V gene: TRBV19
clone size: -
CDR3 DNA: TGTGCCAGTAGTAGCGGGGCCCAGCCCCAGCATTTT
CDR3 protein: CASSSGAQPQHF

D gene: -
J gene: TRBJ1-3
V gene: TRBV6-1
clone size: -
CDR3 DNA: TGTGCCAGCAGTGAAGTGGGGCAGGCCTCTGGAAACACCATATATTTT
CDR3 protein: CASSEVGQASGNTIYF

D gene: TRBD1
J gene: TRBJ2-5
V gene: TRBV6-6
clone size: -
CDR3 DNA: TGTGCCAGCAGGATGACAGGGGGCCAAGAGACCCAGTACTTC
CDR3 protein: CASRMTGGQETQYF

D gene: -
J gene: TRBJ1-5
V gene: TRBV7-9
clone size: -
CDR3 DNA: TGTGCCAGCAGCTTATATCAGGATCAGCCCCAGCATTTT
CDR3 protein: CASSLYQDQPQHF

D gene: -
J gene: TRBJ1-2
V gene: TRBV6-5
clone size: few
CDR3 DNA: TGTGCCAGCAGTCCGTTCGCGTATGGCTACACCTTC
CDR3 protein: CASSPFAYGYTF

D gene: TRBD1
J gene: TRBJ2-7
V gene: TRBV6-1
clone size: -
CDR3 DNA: TGTGCCAGCTGGGACAGGGGAAACTACGAGCAGTACTTC
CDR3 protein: CASWDRGNYEQYF

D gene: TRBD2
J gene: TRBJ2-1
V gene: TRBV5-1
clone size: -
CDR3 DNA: TGCGCCAGCAGCTTCACGCTAGCGGGGGCCCTCCTTAATGAGCAGTTCTTC
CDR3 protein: CASSFTLAGALLNEQFF

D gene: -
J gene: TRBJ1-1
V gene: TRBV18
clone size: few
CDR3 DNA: TGTGCCAGCTCTCAAAACAGGGATAACACTGAAGCTTTCTTT
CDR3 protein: CASSQNRDNTEAFF

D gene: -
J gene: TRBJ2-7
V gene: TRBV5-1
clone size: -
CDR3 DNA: TGCGCCAGCAGCTACAATCGTTGGGTCGCCTACGAGCAGTACTTC
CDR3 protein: CASSYNRWVAYEQYF

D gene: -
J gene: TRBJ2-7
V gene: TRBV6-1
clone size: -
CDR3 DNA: TGTGCCAGCAGTTCGGGACCTCGGAGGGACTTC
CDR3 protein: CASSSGPRRDF

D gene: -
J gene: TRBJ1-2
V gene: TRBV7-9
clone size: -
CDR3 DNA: TGTGCCAGCAGCTTAAATGGCTACACCTTC
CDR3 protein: CASSLNGYTF

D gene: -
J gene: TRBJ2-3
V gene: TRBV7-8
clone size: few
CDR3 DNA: TGTGCCAGCAGCCGGACGAGGACTAGCACAGATACGCAGTATTTT
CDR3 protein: CASSRTRTSTDTQYF

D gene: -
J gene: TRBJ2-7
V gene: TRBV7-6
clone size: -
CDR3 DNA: TGTGCCAGCAGCTTAGTACAGACCGAGCAGTACTTC
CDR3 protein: CASSLVQTEQYF

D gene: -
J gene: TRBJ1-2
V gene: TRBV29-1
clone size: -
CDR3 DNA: TGCAGCGATACTAACGGAGATGGCTACACCTTC
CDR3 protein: CSDTNGDGYTF

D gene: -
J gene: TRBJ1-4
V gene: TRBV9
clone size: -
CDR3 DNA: TGTGCCAGCAGCGTAGTGTGGGCGCCGCCTAATGAAAAACTGTTTTTT
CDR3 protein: CASSVVWAPPNEKLFF

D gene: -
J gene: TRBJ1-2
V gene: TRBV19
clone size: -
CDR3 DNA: TGTGCCAGTAGTATAGATGTGGCAGGCCTTAATAACTATGGCTACACCTTC
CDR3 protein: CASSIDVAGLNNYGYTF

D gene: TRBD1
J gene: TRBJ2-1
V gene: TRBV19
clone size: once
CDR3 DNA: TGTGCCAGTAGTATAGGGACAGGGGTTTACAATGAGCAGTTCTTC
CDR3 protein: CASSIGTGVYNEQFF

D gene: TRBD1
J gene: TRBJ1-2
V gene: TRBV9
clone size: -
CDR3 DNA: TGTGCCAGCAGCGCTAGTCTCCTTAGCGGGACAGATGGCTACACCTTC
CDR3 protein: CASSASLLSGTDGYTF

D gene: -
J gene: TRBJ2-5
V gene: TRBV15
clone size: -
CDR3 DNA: TGTGCCACCAGCAGAGAGTATGGGGCGCCGGAGACCCAGTACTTC
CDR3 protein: CATSREYGAPETQYF

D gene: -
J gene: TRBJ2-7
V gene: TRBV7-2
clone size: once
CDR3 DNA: TGTGCCAGCAGCTTAGTAGGGCAAGGGCCTCTCTCCTACGAGCAGTACTTC
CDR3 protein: CASSLVGQGPLSYEQYF

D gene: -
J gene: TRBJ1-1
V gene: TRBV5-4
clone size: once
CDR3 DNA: TGTGCCAGCAGGTCGACAGGGAACACTGAAGCTTTCTTT
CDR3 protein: CASRSTGNTEAFF

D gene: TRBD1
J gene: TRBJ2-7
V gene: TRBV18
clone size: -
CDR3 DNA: TGTGCCAGCTCACCCGACAGGGGGCCCTACGAGCAGTACTTC
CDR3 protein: CASSPDRGPYEQYF

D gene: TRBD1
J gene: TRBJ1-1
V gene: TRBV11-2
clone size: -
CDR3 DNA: TGTGCCAGCAGCTTAGGGACAGGGACGCCAAACACTGAAGCTTTCTTT
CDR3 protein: CASSLGTGTPNTEAFF

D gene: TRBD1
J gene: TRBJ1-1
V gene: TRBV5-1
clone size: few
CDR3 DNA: TGCGCCAGCAGCTCGGTGGGGGACAGCTTGAACACTGAAGCTTTCTTT
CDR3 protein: CASSSVGDSLNTEAFF

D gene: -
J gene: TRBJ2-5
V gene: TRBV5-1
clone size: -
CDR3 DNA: TGCGCCAGCAGCTTAGAAACCGGGACGCAAGAGACCCAGTACTTC
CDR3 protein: CASSLETGTQETQYF

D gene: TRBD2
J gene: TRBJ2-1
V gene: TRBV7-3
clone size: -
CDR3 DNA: TGTGCCAGCAGCTCCGCGGGGGGGCCTGACAATGAGCAGTTCTTC
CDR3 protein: CASSSAGGPDNEQFF

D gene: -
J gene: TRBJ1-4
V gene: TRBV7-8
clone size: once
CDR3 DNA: TGTGCCAGCAGCTTAAGGGAAAGGGCAACTAATGAAAAACTGTTTTTT
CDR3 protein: CASSLRERATNEKLFF

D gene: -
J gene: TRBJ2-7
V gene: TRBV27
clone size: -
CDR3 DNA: TGTGCCAGCAGTTTACGCGGGGGCCTCTCCTACGAGCAGTACTTC
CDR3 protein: CASSLRGGLSYEQYF

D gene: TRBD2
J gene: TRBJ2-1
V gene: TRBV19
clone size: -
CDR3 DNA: TGTGCCAGTAGTATAGGCCTAGCGGGGGGACATGAGCAGTTCTTC
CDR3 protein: CASSIGLAGGHEQFF

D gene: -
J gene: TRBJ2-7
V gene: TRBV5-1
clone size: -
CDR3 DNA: TGCGCCAGCAGGCGGGTGGGGGGCAAATGGTCCTACGAGCAGTACTTC
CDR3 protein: CASRRVGGKWSYEQYF

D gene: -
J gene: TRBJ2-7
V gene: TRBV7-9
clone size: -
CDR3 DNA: TGTGCCAGCAGCTTTGACAAAAGCTCCTACGAGCAGTACTTC
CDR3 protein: CASSFDKSSYEQYF

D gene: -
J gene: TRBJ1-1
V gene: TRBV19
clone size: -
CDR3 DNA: TGTGCCAGTAGTATACCACAGGGTATTCAAGCCTTCTTT
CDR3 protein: CASSIPQGIQAFF

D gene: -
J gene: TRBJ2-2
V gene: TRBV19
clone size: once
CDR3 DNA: TGTGCCAGTAGTAGGTATCGGGACACCGGGGAGCTGTTTTTT
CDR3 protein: CASSRYRDTGELFF

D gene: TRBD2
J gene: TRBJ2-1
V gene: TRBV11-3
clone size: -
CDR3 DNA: TGTGCCAGCAGCTTGGGGACTAGCGGGGGAGATGAGCAGTTCTTC
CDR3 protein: CASSLGTSGGDEQFF